Following are 30 T cell receptor beta chains from one sample sequenced in a study of T cells in Graves' hyperthyroidism and ophthalmopathy. RNA transcripts served as the template for amplifying TCR beta CDR3 regions. The TCR CDR3 first-round RT-PCR relied on the HTBI primer set. A single record per CDR3 protein comes from TCRdb applying MiXCR to the multiplex PCR reads. The repertoire has about 110,000 distinct CDR3 sequences, approximately 15% of them found once; the top ten carry around 42%. Sequenced material: blood. The origin of the receptors is a woman in her 50s with Graves' hyperthyroidism.

Many counts were recorded for this clonotype. The gene calls are TRBV5-1 and TRBJ1-3; 7 bases match TRBD1. The germline V gene has CDR1 SGHRS and CDR2 YFSETQ. The V segment lost 4 bases and the J segment 0 bases; nucleotides outside the gene matches: 4. This CDR3 is built from 15 residues. The CDR3 sequence: CASSPWTGSGNTIYF. CDR3 nucleotides: TGCGCCAGCAGCCCCTGGACAGGCTCTGGAAACACCATATATTTT.

This clonotype was counted at least ten times. The V gene is TRBV9, the J gene TRBJ2-5; 9 bases agree with TRBD2. Germline V lookup: CDR1 SGDLS, CDR2 YYNGEE. Trimming removed 4 bases from V and 1 base from J; junction bases left unmatched: 8. The CDR3 sequence is 16 residues long. CDR3 DNA sequence: TGTGCCAGCAGCCTGGGACTAGCTACCCCCCAAGAGACCCAGTACTTC. Translated, it gives CASSLGLATPQETQYF. Supplemented by reference TRBV9 and TRBJ2-5, the full variable domain reads DSGVTQTPKHLITATGQRVTLRCSPRSGDLSVYWYQQSLDQGLQFLIQYYNGEERAKGNILERFSAQQFPDLHSELNLSSLELGDSALYFCASSLGLATPQETQYFGPGTRLLVL.

The chain combines TRBV7-3 with TRBJ2-3; no reliable D call. V lost 2 bases and J lost 4, with 7 bases in between. In germline, CDR1 is SGHTA, CDR2 FQGTGA. The length of the CDR3 is 13 residues. The CDR3 region is CASSLLSADTQYF. In DNA, the CDR3 is TGTGCCAGCAGCTTACTTAGTGCAGATACGCAGTATTTT.

The sample holds many counts of this clonotype. J is TRBJ2-3 and V is TRBV6-5; TRBD2 matches 13 bases. The CDR3 spans 17 residues. The V gene end was trimmed by 0 bases and the J gene end by 4 bases; junction bases not matched to a gene: 4. Germline V lookup: CDR1 MNHEY, CDR2 SVGAGI. Written as DNA, the CDR3 is TGTGCCAGCAGTTACTCGACTAGCGGGAGGAGGGCAGATACGCAGTATTTT. It specifies CASSYSTSGRRADTQYF.

This clonotype was picked up many times. The V gene is TRBV7-2, the J gene TRBJ1-2, with 7 bases that match TRBD1. From germline, CDR1 is SGHTA and CDR2 FQGNSA. The CDR3 is 14 residues long. V lost 5 bases, J lost 6 bases, and 9 bases stayed unmatched. The CDR3 sequence: CASSPVATGNGYTF. CDR3 DNA sequence: TGTGCCAGCAGCCCCGTTGCGACAGGGAATGGCTACACCTTC.

This clonotype was counted ten times or more. The CDR3 DNA is TGTGCCAGCAGCCCGAAGGGGTTGGGCCAGCCCCAGCATTTT. This sequence encodes CASSPKGLGQPQHF. This rearrangement joins TRBV7-9 to TRBJ1-5, with a weak D call TRBD1 (5 bases). The length of the CDR3 is 14 residues. V lost 5 bases to trimming and J lost 7 bases, with 15 bases between them. Germline V gene sequence: CDR1 SEHNR, CDR2 FQNEAQ (reference sequence). The whole variable domain, remainder taken from reference TRBV7-9 and TRBJ1-5, is DTGVSQNPRHKITKRGQNVTFRCDPISEHNRLYWYRQTLGQGPEFLTYFQNEAQLEKSRLLSDRFSAERPKGSFSTLEIQRTEQGDSAMYLCASSPKGLGQPQHFGDGTRLSIL.

Many counts were recorded for this clonotype. V usage is TRBV19 and J usage is TRBJ2-7, with no clear D. V was trimmed by 5 bases and J by 4 bases, leaving 12 bases between them. This CDR3 region has 13 residues. CDR1 LNHDA and CDR2 SQIVND come from the germline V gene (reference sequence). The CDR3 DNA is TGTGCCAGTAGTCTACAATTAGGGTACGAGCAGTACTTC. It encodes CASSLQLGYEQYF.

This clonotype was observed many times. This chain joins TRBV24-1 and TRBJ2-3; perhaps D is TRBD1 or TRBD2 (5 bases each). There are 15 residues in the CDR3. Germline loops: CDR1 KGHDR, CDR2 SFDVKD. V dropped 5 bases and J dropped 0 bases, with 11 bases sitting between them. The CDR3 sequence: CATSVGGDSTDTQYF. The CDR3 DNA reads as TGTGCCACCAGTGTTGGGGGAGATAGCACAGATACGCAGTATTTT.

This clonotype was observed at least ten times. The chain links TRBV30 to TRBJ2-2; 7 nucleotides align to TRBD1. Per the germline V gene, CDR1 is GTSNPN and CDR2 is SVGIG (reference sequence). CDR3 length equals 12 residues. Trimming cost V 1 base and J 7 bases; bases outside gene matches: 0. The CDR3 DNA reads as TGTGCCTGGAGTGACAGGGGCGGGGAGCTGTTTTTT. Protein product: CAWSDRGGELFF. Full variable domain (remainder filled in from reference TRBV30 and TRBJ2-2): SQTIHQWPATLVQPVGSPLSLECTVEGTSNPNLYWYRQAAGRGLQLLFYSVGIGQISSEVPQNLSASRPQDRQFILSSKKLLLSDSGFYLCAWSDRGGELFFGEGSRLTVL.

This clonotype appeared many times. The chain is built from TRBV20-1 and TRBJ2-1; 11 positions agree with TRBD2. The germline gives CDR1 DFQATT, CDR2 SNEGSKA (reference sequence). The CDR3 is 14 amino acids. The V segment lost 6 bases and the J segment 4 bases; nucleotides outside the gene matches: 5. CDR3 sequence (DNA): TGCAGTGCGTCCCCTAGCGGGGGGTACAATGAGCAGTTCTTC. Its translation is CSASPSGGYNEQFF.

This clonotype was recorded at least ten times. The J gene is TRBJ1-2, the V gene TRBV27; TRBD1 matches at 8 bases. V gave up 7 bases and J gave up 4 bases; unmatched junction bases: 5. The CDR3 runs 13 residues. Germline V gene lookup returns CDR1 MNHEY and CDR2 SMNVEV (reference sequence). CDR3 protein: CASTNTGGYGYTF. CDR3 nucleotides: TGTGCCAGCACCAATACAGGGGGCTATGGCTACACCTTC.

This clonotype was recorded at least ten times. V is TRBV13 and J is TRBJ1-3; tentatively, D is TRBD1 (5 bases). V shed 2 bases and J shed 0 bases, with 8 bases lying between them. The length of the CDR3 is 15 residues. Looked up from germline, CDR1 is PRHDT and CDR2 is FYEKMQ (reference sequence). This chain's CDR3 is CASSLQGYSGNTIYF. For the CDR3, the DNA is TGTGCCAGCAGCTTACAGGGATACTCTGGAAACACCATATATTTT.

Ten or more counts support this clonotype. The CDR3 is CASSGQGLTGELFF. Here the CDR3 DNA reads TGTGCCAGCAGCGGACAGGGGCTCACCGGGGAGCTGTTTTTT. The chain couples TRBV11-2 to TRBJ2-2; 9 nucleotides line up with TRBD1. The CDR3 length is 14 residues. Germline-derived CDR1 and CDR2 are SGHAT and FQNNGV. With 5 bases clipped from V and 4 bases from J, the junction kept 2 bases outside the gene matches. Using reference TRBV11-2 and TRBJ2-2 for the parts outside the CDR3, the full variable domain is EAGVAQSPRYKIIEKRQSVAFWCNPISGHATLYWYQQILGQGPKLLIQFQNNGVVDDSQLPKDRFSAERLKGVDSTLKIQPAKLEDSAVYLCASSGQGLTGELFFGEGSRLTVL.

Ten or more counts support this clonotype. The CDR3 DNA reads as TGTGCCAGCAGTTTGACAGAACCCTCTGGAAACACCATATATTTT. It codes for CASSLTEPSGNTIYF. The chain couples TRBV28 to TRBJ1-3; the D gene is possibly TRBD1 (5 bases). CDR3 length: 15 residues. The germline V gene has CDR1 MDHEN and CDR2 SYDVKM. Trimming shortened V by 3 bases and J by 0 bases, and 9 bases separated the two germline ends.

V is TRBV9 and J is TRBJ2-2; 7 nucleotides agree with TRBD2. CDR3 length: 15 amino acids. V lost 0 bases and J lost 5; bases outside the gene matches: 4. Germline CDR1 and CDR2: SGDLS and YYNGEE. The CDR3: CASSVEVGRTGELFF. The CDR3 nucleotides are TGTGCCAGCAGCGTAGAGGTCGGGAGGACCGGGGAGCTGTTTTTT.

This clonotype was observed at least ten times. The genes are TRBV20-1 and TRBJ2-5; D ambiguous. Trimming removed 1 base from V and 2 bases from J, with 5 bases in between. Germline loops: CDR1 DFQATT, CDR2 SNEGSKA (reference sequence). This CDR3 contains 12 residues. CDR3 in DNA: TGCAGTGCTAGAGGGGGACAAGAGACCCAGTACTTC. It specifies CSARGGQETQYF.

This clonotype was recorded at least ten times. The V and J genes are TRBV28 and TRBJ1-2, with 7 bases fitting TRBD1. This CDR3 comprises 15 residues. The V and J ends lost 5 bases and 4 bases, in that order; junction bases with no gene match: 10. In germline, CDR1 is MDHEN, CDR2 SYDVKM. The chain's CDR3 is CASSPTGEPFYGYTF. DNA for the CDR3: TGTGCCAGCAGTCCCACAGGGGAACCATTCTATGGCTACACCTTC.

This clonotype was seen repeatedly, ten times or more. This chain links TRBV2 with TRBJ2-7; 10 bases align to TRBD1. Germline CDR1 and CDR2: SNHLY and FYNNEI. This CDR3 region has 17 residues. The J segment lost 0 bases and the V segment lost 7 bases, leaving 12 bases of the junction unmatched. The CDR3 coding sequence is TGTGCCAGCATTAGAGGGACAGGGGAACGATCCTCCTACGAGCAGTACTTC. It specifies CASIRGTGERSSYEQYF.

This clonotype has ten or more counts. This rearrangement joins TRBV6-1 to TRBJ2-1, with 9 positions matching TRBD1. The CDR3 sequence is 16 residues long. The junction had 7 bases not matched to a gene; V was cut back by 3 bases and J by 4 bases. The germline V gene has CDR1 MNHNS and CDR2 SASEGT. The CDR3 DNA reads TGTGCCAGCAGTGACACCAACAGGGGGCTGTACAATGAGCAGTTCTTC. Residues: CASSDTNRGLYNEQFF.

The sample holds many counts of this clonotype. This chain uses TRBV6-2 or TRBV6-3 with TRBJ2-7; D not certain. Trimming stripped 6 bases from V and 3 bases from J, with 12 bases between. This CDR3 has 13 residues. CDR1 MNHEY and CDR2 SVGEGT come from the germline V gene. This CDR3 reads CASSLRVLYEQYF. The CDR3 nucleotides read TGTGCCAGCAGCCTAAGGGTCCTCTACGAGCAGTACTTC.

In its sample, this clonotype was seen many times. This rearrangement joins TRBV4-2 to TRBJ2-3, with no clear D. Germline CDR1 is LGHNA and CDR2 is YNFKEQ. V was trimmed by 5 bases and J by 0 bases, leaving 9 bases between them. There are 14 residues in the CDR3. The CDR3 loop reads CASSAQASTDTQYF. The CDR3 bases are TGTGCCAGCAGCGCTCAAGCAAGCACAGATACGCAGTATTTT.

This clonotype was found many times. The chain couples TRBV5-1 to TRBJ1-4; D unresolved. V lost 5 bases and J 4 bases, leaving 12 bases between the germline ends. The CDR3 length is 14 residues. The germline CDR1 and CDR2 sequences are SGHRS and YFSETQ. CDR3 nucleotide sequence: TGCGCCAGCAGTCAGACTACCGTTAATGAAAAACTGTTTTTT. It specifies CASSQTTVNEKLFF.

This chain joins TRBV6-1 and TRBJ2-1; perhaps TRBD2 as D (6 bases). The CDR3 spans 16 residues. The V and J ends lost 6 bases and 8 bases respectively, with 23 bases between them. CDR1 and CDR2 (germline): MNHNS, SASEGT. CDR3 in DNA: TGTGCCAGCAGATTGATCTCCGGGACTCCGATTCATGAGCAGTTCTTC. Translating gives CASRLISGTPIHEQFF.

This clonotype was counted many times. V is TRBV7-8 and J is TRBJ2-5; 7 positions agree with TRBD1. Germline V gene data show CDR1 as SGHVS and CDR2 as FQNEAQ. V lost 4 bases to trimming and J lost 5 bases; unmatched junction nucleotides: 4. This CDR3 has 13 amino acids. CDR3 sequence reads: CASSSGQRETQYF. CDR3 in DNA: TGTGCCAGCAGCTCGGGACAGCGGGAGACCCAGTACTTC.

The sample holds many counts of this clonotype. The V gene is TRBV20-1, the J gene TRBJ2-7; 9 nucleotides align to TRBD2. Trimming took 0 bases from V and 12 from J; bases not matched to a gene: 9. Germline-derived CDR1 and CDR2 are DFQATT and SNEGSKA (reference sequence). The CDR3 sequence is 13 residues long. The DNA of the CDR3 is TGCAGTGCTAGAGATCAAGAGGGACTAGCTTTGTACTTC. It codes for CSARDQEGLALYF.

This chain uses TRBV19 with TRBJ1-6; possible D gene TRBD1, 5 bases. The germline CDR1 and CDR2 sequences are LNHDA and SQIVND (reference sequence). This CDR3 has 15 residues. Trimming cost V 7 bases and J 7 bases, with 17 bases left between them. The CDR3 loop is CASKTGTAPNSPLHF. Written as DNA, the CDR3 is TGTGCCAGTAAGACCGGGACCGCACCAAATTCACCCCTCCACTTT.

This clonotype was counted ten times or more. The chain carries TRBV5-1 and TRBJ2-7; 8 nucleotides align to TRBD1. The CDR3 loop spans 15 amino acids. Unmatched junction bases numbered 7, after V lost 0 bases and J lost 5 bases. Germline V lookup: CDR1 SGHRS, CDR2 YFSETQ. CDR3 loop: CASSLGTGRNDEQYV. The CDR3, as DNA: TGCGCCAGCAGCTTGGGGACAGGGAGGAATGACGAGCAGTACGTC.

This clonotype was detected many times. The chain links TRBV7-8 to TRBJ2-7, with D tentatively TRBD1 or TRBD2 (7 bases each). The CDR3 consists of 14 residues. The V gene lost 8 bases and the J gene lost 1 base, with 15 bases spanning the gap. Germline CDR1 SGHVS, CDR2 FQNEAQ. CDR3 region: CASSRGGRSYEQYV. DNA of the CDR3: TGTGCCAGCTCCAGGGGGGGCAGATCCTACGAGCAGTACGTC.

This clonotype has ten or more counts. Sequence at one end of the junction differs from germline and may be a read error. The chain uses TRBV30 and TRBJ2-1; 10 bases agree with TRBD2. The CDR3 sequence is 14 residues long. Germline V lookup: CDR1 GTSNPN, CDR2 SVGIG (reference sequence). CDR3: CAGSLLAGSNEQFF. CDR3 nucleotide sequence: TGTGCCGGGAGCTTACTAGCGGGATCCAATGAGCAGTTCTTC.

A note on this clonotype: This may stem from a read error, because a much larger clone lies one nucleotide away. The chain employs TRBV6-1 and TRBJ2-5; D possibly corresponds to TRBD2 (6 bases). Germline loops: CDR1 MNHNS, CDR2 SASEGT. The CDR3 consists of 17 residues. CDR3 bases: TGTGCCGGCAGTGAGTCGGGGATACGGGCGGGACAAGAGACCCAGTACTTC. Its protein product is CAGSESGIRAGQETQYF.